The 5 T cell receptor beta chains reported below all come from one sample, sequenced in a study of human T cells and chemical hapten exposure. Extraction yielded total RNA from whole blood (unfractionated). MiXCR, run by TCRdb on the 5' RACE reads, gives a single entry per CDR3 protein. Of approximately 110,000 distinct CDR3 sequences detected, approximately 20% appear once; the ten largest clones hold 2.8%. The receptors stem from a human donor in good health.

This clonotype has only a few counts. The chain carries TRBV5-6 and TRBJ2-7; TRBD1 or TRBD2 may be the D gene (6 bases each). The germline V and J ends were trimmed by 2 bases and 4 bases, with 16 bases remaining between them. Germline-derived CDR1 and CDR2 are SGHDT and YYEEEE. The CDR3 is 15 amino acids. CDR3 residues: CASSFGGGGSYEQYF. DNA for the CDR3: TGTGCCAGCAGCTTTGGAGGGGGTGGATCGTACGAGCAGTACTTC. Looking up the rest from reference TRBV5-6 and TRBJ2-7 gives the full variable domain: DAGVTQSPTHLIKTRGQQVTLRCSPKSGHDTVSWYQQALGQGPQFIFQYYEEEERQRGNFPDRFSGHQFPNYSSELNVNALLLGDSALYLCASSFGGGGSYEQYFGPGTRLTVT.

This clonotype was counted ten times or more. The V call is TRBV25-1, the J call TRBJ2-5, with D unresolved. Per the germline V gene, CDR1 is MGHDK and CDR2 is SYGVNS. Trimming cost V 3 bases and J 3 bases, with 2 bases left between them. The CDR3 has 11 amino acids. The DNA for the CDR3 is TGTGCCAGCAGTGAGGAAGAGACCCAGTACTTC. Protein: CASSEEETQYF.

This clonotype was counted only a few times. The rearrangement links TRBV6-5 to TRBJ2-1; possibly TRBD2 for D (5 bases). Germline V gene lookup returns CDR1 MNHEY and CDR2 SVGAGI. V was pared by 11 bases and J by 0 bases, with 11 bases between. The CDR3 spans 13 residues. The chain's CDR3 is CASTTSSYNEQFF. CDR3 sequence (DNA): TGTGCCTCGACTACGAGCTCCTACAATGAGCAGTTCTTC.

The chain employs TRBV30 and TRBJ2-7; TRBD1 agrees at 8 bases. This CDR3 is built from 14 residues. Looked up from germline, CDR1 is GTSNPN and CDR2 is SVGIG (reference sequence). V was clipped by 3 bases and J by 5 bases; unmatched bases: 9. This chain's CDR3 is CAWSKGQGADEQYF. The CDR3 region has the DNA TGTGCCTGGAGCAAAGGGCAGGGGGCCGACGAGCAGTACTTC.

The chain carries TRBV11-2 and TRBJ2-1; 11 positions match TRBD2. The J segment lost 9 bases and the V segment lost 5 bases, leaving 9 bases of the junction unmatched. The CDR3 totals 15 residues. Germline CDR1 reads SGHAT; CDR2 reads FQNNGV. The chain's CDR3 is CASSATSGSGSEQFF. As DNA, the CDR3 is TGTGCCAGCAGCGCCACTAGCGGGAGTGGCAGTGAGCAGTTCTTC.